One sample yielded the 12 T cell receptor beta chains listed below, sequenced in a study of cytomegalovirus exposure and HLA in healthy donors. Sequencing used immunoSEQ multiplex PCR; TCRdb keeps in-frame clones, though not all of them. The sample has about 76,000 clones; less than 95% are singletons. The specimen was PBMCs. These receptors were obtained from a woman aged 18-35 years in good health and CMV-seropositive.

V usage is TRBV4-3 and J usage is TRBJ2-3, with 8 bases aligning to TRBD2. The CDR3 extends over 14 amino acids. Looked up from germline, CDR1 is LGHNA and CDR2 is YSLEER. J lost 6 bases, V lost 6 bases, and 8 bases had no gene match. CDR3 sequence (DNA): TGCGCCAGCAGTAGCCTTGGCGGGGGGGATACGCAGTATTTT. Translating it yields CASSSLGGGDTQYF.

The chain has TRBV30 and TRBJ2-5, with 8 positions matching TRBD1. J lost 5 bases, V lost 5 bases, and 4 bases had no gene match. Germline V CDR1 and CDR2: GTSNPN, SVGIG (reference sequence). CDR3 length: 12 amino acids. The CDR3 spells CAWGQGRETQYF. CDR3 nucleotide sequence: TGTGCCTGGGGACAGGGTAGGGAGACCCAGTACTTC.

The CDR3 DNA reads TGTGCCAGCAGCCTTGTTCTATACAATGAGCAGTTCTTC. It codes for CASSLVLYNEQFF. The rearrangement links TRBV9 to TRBJ2-1; D uncertain. This CDR3 has 13 residues. V was cut by 4 bases and J by 4 bases, with 9 bases left in between. The V gene's germline CDR1 is SGDLS and CDR2 YYNGEE.

V is TRBV19 and J is TRBJ1-2; D is uncertain. CDR3 size: 12 residues. The germline gives CDR1 LNHDA, CDR2 SQIVND (reference sequence). V shed 6 bases and J shed 0 bases, with 5 bases lying between them. CDR3 bases: TGTGCCAGTAGCGCGGCTAACTATGGCTACACCTTC. Encoded protein: CASSAANYGYTF.

This clone was detected only a few times. The chain is built from TRBV13 and TRBJ2-2; TRBD2 might be the D (6 bases). The CDR3 is 15 residues long. Trimming shortened V by 2 bases and J by 6 bases, and 13 bases separated the two germline ends. The V gene's germline CDR1 is PRHDT and CDR2 FYEKMQ (reference sequence). The CDR3 loop is CASSLPFRGSGELFF. The CDR3 DNA reads TGTGCCAGCAGCTTACCCTTCCGGGGGTCCGGGGAGCTGTTTTTT. Based on the CDR3 plus reference TRBV13 and TRBJ2-2, the full variable domain is AAGVIQSPRHLIKEKRETATLKCYPIPRHDTVYWYQQGPGQDPQFLISFYEKMQSDKGSIPDRFSAQQFSDYHSELNMSSLELGDSALYFCASSLPFRGSGELFFGEGSRLTVL.

The chain is built from TRBV7-9 and TRBJ2-1; a weak D match, TRBD2 (5 bases). The CDR3 has 17 residues. V was cut by 1 base and J by 2 bases, with 15 bases left in between. The V gene's germline CDR1 is SEHNR and CDR2 FQNEAQ (reference sequence). The CDR3 nucleotides read TGTGCCAGCAGCTTAGTTTTCGGGAACCAACCCTACAATGAGCAGTTCTTC. Its protein product is CASSLVFGNQPYNEQFF. The full variable domain, its missing parts supplied by reference TRBV7-9 and TRBJ2-1, is DTGVSQNPRHKITKRGQNVTFRCDPISEHNRLYWYRQTLGQGPEFLTYFQNEAQLEKSRLLSDRFSAERPKGSFSTLEIQRTEQGDSAMYLCASSLVFGNQPYNEQFFGPGTRLTVL.

The chain has TRBV9 and TRBJ1-3, with 11 bases matching TRBD1. Germline CDR1 reads SGDLS; CDR2 reads YYNGEE. The CDR3 consists of 15 residues. Trimming removed 0 bases from V and 8 bases from J; junction bases left unmatched: 4. The CDR3 DNA is TGTGCCAGCAGCGTAGTAGGACAGGGGGCAGACACCATATATTTT. Translation: CASSVVGQGADTIYF.

The chain recombines TRBV7-9 with TRBJ2-5; 8 bases fit TRBD2. The V gene's germline CDR1 is SEHNR and CDR2 FQNEAQ (reference sequence). This CDR3 contains 16 residues. With 1 base clipped from V and 1 base from J, the junction kept 5 bases outside the gene matches. The CDR3 sequence is CASSLEYSGVQETQYF. For the CDR3, the DNA is TGTGCCAGCAGCTTAGAGTATAGCGGGGTCCAAGAGACCCAGTACTTC.

The V gene is TRBV5-4, the J gene TRBJ1-3; TRBD1 matches at 10 bases. The CDR3 spans 17 residues. Trimming at V came to 0 bases and at J to 3 bases, leaving 6 bases not matched to a gene. CDR1 and CDR2 from the germline V gene are SGHNT and YYREEE (reference sequence). The CDR3 region is CASSLGTGGINGNTIYF. Written as DNA, the CDR3 is TGTGCCAGCAGCTTGGGGACAGGGGGAATTAATGGAAACACCATATATTTT.

This clone was found once. This chain joins TRBV11-2 and TRBJ2-7, with 7 bases aligning to TRBD2. This CDR3 region has 12 residues. V lost 3 bases and J lost 5; bases outside the gene matches: 1. CDR1 is SGHAT, CDR2 FQNNGV, per germline. CDR3 amino acids: CASSLGGNEQYF. In DNA, the CDR3 is TGTGCCAGCAGCTTGGGGGGGAACGAGCAGTACTTC.

The chain employs TRBV6-4 and TRBJ2-1; D is perhaps TRBD1 (5 bases). Germline V gene lookup returns CDR1 MRHNA and CDR2 SNTAGT. This CDR3 comprises 16 residues. V dropped 2 bases and J dropped 0 bases, with 11 bases sitting between them. The CDR3 bases are TGTGCCAGCAGTGACGGGGCGTCTAGCTCCTACAATGAGCAGTTCTTC. Translating it yields CASSDGASSSYNEQFF.

This chain links TRBV11-2 with TRBJ1-1; 8 nucleotides agree with TRBD1. This CDR3 comprises 17 residues. With 5 bases clipped from V and 0 bases from J, the junction kept 11 bases outside the gene matches. Germline assignment: CDR1 SGHAT and CDR2 FQNNGV. The CDR3 coding sequence is TGTGCCAGCAGCCTCCAGGGGGCTGGCGGGATGAACACTGAAGCTTTCTTT. Translated: CASSLQGAGGMNTEAFF.